This record looks at one T cell receptor beta chain sequence and its context. No antigen is known for it. This sample stems from a study of T cell clones after liver transplantation. Study at large: Liver transplant recipients had immunosuppression withdrawal attempted within 2 years. Subjects received no induction therapy and standard immunosuppression until randomization at 12-24 months post-transplant. Study results and limitations: Compared with third party-reactive sequences, donor-reactive ones declined more, independent of withdrawal success. Small, mixed patient groups and varying post-transplant times limit these conclusions.

Method: immunoSEQ multiplex PCR; TCRdb's copy keeps in-frame clones and lacks some. The table lists roughly 50,000 clones, approximately 88% of them singletons. The V gene lost 5 bases and the J gene lost 2 bases, with 13 bases spanning the gap. The germline V gene has CDR1 SGHRS and CDR2 YFSETQ. The CDR3 covers 14 residues. This specimen was CD4+ T cells from blood, taken before liver transplant. The chain joins TRBV5-1 to TRBJ1-2; no firm D call. The sequence derives from a human donor who received a liver transplant. The CDR3 nucleotides read TGCGCCAGCAGACCATTGGGGTTGAACTATGGCTACACCTTC. It translates to CASRPLGLNYGYTF. Full variable domain (outside the CDR3, taken from reference TRBV5-1 and TRBJ1-2): KAGVTQTPRYLIKTRGQQVTLSCSPISGHRSVSWYQQTPGQGLQFLFEYFSETQRNKGNFPGRFSGRQFSNSRSEMNVSTLELGDSALYLCASRPLGLNYGYTFGSGTRLTVV.